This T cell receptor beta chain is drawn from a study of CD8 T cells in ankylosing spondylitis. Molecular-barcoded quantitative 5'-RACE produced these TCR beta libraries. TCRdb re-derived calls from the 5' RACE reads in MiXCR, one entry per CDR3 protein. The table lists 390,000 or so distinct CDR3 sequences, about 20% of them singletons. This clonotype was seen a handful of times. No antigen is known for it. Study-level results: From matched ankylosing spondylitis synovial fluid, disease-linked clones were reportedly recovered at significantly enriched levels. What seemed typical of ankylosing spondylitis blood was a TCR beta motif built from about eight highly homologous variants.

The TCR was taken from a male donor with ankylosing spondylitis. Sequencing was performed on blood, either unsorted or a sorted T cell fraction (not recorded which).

This chain's CDR3 is CSAQARAGEQYF. The CDR3 coding sequence is TGCAGTGCTCAGGCTCGCGCGGGCGAGCAGTACTTC. V is TRBV20-1 and J is TRBJ2-7, with D possibly matching TRBD2 (5 bases). Germline values: CDR1 DFQATT, CDR2 SNEGSKA (reference sequence). Deletions cut 5 bases from V and 6 bases from J, with 14 bases between. The CDR3 runs 12 residues.